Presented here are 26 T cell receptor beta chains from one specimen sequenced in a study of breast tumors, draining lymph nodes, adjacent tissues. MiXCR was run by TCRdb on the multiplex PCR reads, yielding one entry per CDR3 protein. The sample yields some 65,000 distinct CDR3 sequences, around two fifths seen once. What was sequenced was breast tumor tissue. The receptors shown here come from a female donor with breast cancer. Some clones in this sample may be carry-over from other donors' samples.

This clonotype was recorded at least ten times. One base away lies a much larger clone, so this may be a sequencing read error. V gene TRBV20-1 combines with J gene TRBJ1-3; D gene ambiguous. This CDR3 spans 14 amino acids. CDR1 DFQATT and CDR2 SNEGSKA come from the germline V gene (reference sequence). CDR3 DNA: TGCAGTGCTAGACCCCTAACAACTGGAACCACCATATATTTT. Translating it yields CSARPLTTGTTIYF.

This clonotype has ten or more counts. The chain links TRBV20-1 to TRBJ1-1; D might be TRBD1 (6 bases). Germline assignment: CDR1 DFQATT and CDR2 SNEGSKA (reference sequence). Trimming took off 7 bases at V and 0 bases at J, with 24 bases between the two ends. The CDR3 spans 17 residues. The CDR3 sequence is CSVDLGGHQEMNTEAFF. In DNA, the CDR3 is TGCAGTGTTGACCTTGGGGGCCACCAAGAAATGAACACTGAAGCTTTCTTT.

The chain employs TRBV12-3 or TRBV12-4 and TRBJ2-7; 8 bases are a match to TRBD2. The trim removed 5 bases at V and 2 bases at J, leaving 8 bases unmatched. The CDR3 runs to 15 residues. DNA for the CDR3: TGTGCCAGCAGTGAGAGGAGCGGGGGACCCTACGAGCAGTACTTC. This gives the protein CASSERSGGPYEQYF.

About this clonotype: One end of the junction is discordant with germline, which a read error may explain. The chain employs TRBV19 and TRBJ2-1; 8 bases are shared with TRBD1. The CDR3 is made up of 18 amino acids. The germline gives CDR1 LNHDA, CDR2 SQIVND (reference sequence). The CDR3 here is CASSMFKGQGVWSNQQFF. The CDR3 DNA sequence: TGTGCCAGTAGTATGTTCAAAGGACAGGGCGTATGGAGCAATCAGCAGTTCTTC.

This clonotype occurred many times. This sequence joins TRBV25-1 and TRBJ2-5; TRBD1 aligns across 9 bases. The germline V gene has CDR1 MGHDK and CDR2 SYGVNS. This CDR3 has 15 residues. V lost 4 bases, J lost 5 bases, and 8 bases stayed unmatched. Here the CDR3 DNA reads TGTGCCAGCAGTGGCTGGGACAGGGATTGGGAGACCCAGTACTTC. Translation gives CASSGWDRDWETQYF. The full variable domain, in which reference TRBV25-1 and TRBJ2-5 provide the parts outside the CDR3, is EADIYQTPRYLVIGTGKKITLECSQTMGHDKMYWYQQDPGMELHLIHYSYGVNSTEKGDLSSESTVSRIRTEHFPLTLESARPSHTSQYLCASSGWDRDWETQYFGPGTRLLVL.

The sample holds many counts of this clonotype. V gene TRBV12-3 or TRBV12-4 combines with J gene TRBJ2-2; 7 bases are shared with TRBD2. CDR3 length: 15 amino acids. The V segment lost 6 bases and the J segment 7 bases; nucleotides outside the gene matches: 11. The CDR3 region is CASRNERGGGGELFF. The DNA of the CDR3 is TGTGCCAGCAGAAACGAGCGGGGCGGGGGCGGGGAGCTGTTTTTT.

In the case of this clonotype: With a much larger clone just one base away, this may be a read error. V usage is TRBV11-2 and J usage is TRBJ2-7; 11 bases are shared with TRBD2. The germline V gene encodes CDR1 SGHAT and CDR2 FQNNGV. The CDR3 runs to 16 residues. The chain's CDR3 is CAGSIPGTSGSYEQYF. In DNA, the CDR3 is TGTGCCGGCAGCATTCCCGGGACTAGCGGCTCCTACGAGCAGTACTTC.

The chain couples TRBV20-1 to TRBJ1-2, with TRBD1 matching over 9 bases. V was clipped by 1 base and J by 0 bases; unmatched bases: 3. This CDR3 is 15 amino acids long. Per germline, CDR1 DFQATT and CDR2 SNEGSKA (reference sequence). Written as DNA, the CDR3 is TGCAGTGCTAGAGGGACAGGGGCTCCTAACTATGGCTACACCTTC. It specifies CSARGTGAPNYGYTF.

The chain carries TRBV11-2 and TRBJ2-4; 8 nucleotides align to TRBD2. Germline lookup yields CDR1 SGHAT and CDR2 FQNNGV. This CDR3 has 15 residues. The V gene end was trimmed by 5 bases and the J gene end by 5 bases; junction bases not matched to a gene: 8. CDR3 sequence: CASSITGGGQNIQYF. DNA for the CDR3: TGTGCCAGCAGCATTACCGGGGGGGGCCAAAACATTCAGTACTTC.

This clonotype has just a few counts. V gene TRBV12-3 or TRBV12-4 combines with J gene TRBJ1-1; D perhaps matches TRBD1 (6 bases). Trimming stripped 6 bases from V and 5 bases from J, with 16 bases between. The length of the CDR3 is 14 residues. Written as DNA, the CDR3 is TGTGCCAGCAGACAACAGGGCCTAGAGACTGAAGCTTTCTTT. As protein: CASRQQGLETEAFF.

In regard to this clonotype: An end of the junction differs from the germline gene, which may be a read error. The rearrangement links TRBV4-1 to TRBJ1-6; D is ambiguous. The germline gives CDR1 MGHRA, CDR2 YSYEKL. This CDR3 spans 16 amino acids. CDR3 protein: CASSQYFVSYNSPLRF. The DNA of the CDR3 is TGTGCCAGCAGCCAATACTTCGTCAGCTATAATTCACCCCTCCGCTTT.

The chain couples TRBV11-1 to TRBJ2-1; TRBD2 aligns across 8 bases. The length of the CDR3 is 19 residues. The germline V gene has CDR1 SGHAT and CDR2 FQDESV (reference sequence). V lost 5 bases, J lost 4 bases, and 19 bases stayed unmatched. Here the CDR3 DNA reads TGTGCCAGCAGCCTAGGGGGGGGAACAGCGGGAGTTAAGTACAATGAGCAGTTCTTC. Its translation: CASSLGGGTAGVKYNEQFF.

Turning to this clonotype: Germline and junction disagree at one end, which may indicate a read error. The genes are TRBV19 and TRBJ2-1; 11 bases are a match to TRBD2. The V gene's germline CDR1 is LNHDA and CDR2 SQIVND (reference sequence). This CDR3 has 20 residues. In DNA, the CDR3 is TGCGCCAGTAGTATATTCGTGTCCCGTAGCGGGGGGGCCCCGGGCACTGAGCAGTTCTTC. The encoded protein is CASSIFVSRSGGAPGTEQFF.

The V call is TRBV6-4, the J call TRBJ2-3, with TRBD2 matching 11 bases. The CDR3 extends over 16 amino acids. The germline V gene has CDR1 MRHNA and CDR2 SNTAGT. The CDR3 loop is CARIAGGPGLTDTQYF. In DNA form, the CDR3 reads TGTGCTAGAATAGCGGGGGGGCCAGGTCTCACAGATACGCAGTATTTT.

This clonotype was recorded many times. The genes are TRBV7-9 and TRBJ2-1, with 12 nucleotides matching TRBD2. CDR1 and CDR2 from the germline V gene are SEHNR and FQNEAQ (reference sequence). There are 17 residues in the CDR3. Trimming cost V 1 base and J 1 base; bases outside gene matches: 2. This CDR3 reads CASSLGLAGGSYNEQFF. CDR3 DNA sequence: TGTGCCAGCAGCTTAGGGCTAGCGGGGGGGTCCTACAATGAGCAGTTCTTC.

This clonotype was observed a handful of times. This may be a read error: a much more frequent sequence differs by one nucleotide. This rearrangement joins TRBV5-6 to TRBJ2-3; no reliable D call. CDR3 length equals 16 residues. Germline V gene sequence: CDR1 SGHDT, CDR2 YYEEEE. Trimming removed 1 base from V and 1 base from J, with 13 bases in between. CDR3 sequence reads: CASSLPHPPRTDTQYF. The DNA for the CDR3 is TGTGCCAGCAGCTTGCCCCACCCGCCTCGCACAGATACGCAGTATTTT.

The CDR3 loop is CASSQQSLGGYTF. The CDR3, as DNA: TGTGCCAGCAGCCAACAGAGCCTCGGTGGCTACACCTTC. The rearrangement uses TRBV11-2 and TRBJ1-2; D is ambiguous. Germline lookup yields CDR1 SGHAT and CDR2 FQNNGV. The CDR3 extends over 13 amino acids. Trimming shortened V by 5 bases and J by 7 bases, and 14 bases separated the two germline ends.

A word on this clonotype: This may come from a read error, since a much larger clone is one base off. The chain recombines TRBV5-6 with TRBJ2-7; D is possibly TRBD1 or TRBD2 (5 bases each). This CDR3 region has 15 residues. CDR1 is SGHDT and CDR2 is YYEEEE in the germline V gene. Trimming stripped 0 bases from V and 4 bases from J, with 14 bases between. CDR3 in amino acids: CASSLGNTGLYEQYF. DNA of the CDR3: TGTGCCAGCAGCTTGGGAAACACGGGGCTGTACGAGCAGTACTTC.

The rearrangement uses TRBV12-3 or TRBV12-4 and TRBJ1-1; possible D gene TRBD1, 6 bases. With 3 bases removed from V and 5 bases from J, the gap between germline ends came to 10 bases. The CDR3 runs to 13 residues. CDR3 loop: CASSFVGGTEAFF. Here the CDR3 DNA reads TGTGCCAGCAGTTTCGTAGGGGGGACTGAAGCTTTCTTT.

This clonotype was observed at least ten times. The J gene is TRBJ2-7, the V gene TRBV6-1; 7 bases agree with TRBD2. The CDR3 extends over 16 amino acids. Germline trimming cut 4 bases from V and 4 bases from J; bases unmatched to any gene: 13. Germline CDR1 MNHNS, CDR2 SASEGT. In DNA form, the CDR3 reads TGTGCCAGCAGTGTTAGTGTTGCGGGGGATTTATACGAGCAGTACTTC. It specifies CASSVSVAGDLYEQYF.

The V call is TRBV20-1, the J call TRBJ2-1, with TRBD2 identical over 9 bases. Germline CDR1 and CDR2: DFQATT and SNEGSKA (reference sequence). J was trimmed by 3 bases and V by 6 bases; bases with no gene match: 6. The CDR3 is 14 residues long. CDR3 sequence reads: CSAKGTSIYNEQFF. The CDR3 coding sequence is TGCAGTGCAAAAGGGACTAGCATCTACAATGAGCAGTTCTTC.

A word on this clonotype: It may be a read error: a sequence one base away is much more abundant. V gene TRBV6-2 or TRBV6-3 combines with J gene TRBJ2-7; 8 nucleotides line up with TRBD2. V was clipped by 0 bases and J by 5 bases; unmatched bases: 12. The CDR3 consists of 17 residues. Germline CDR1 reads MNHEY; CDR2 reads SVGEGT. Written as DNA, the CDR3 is TGTGCCAGCAGTTACTCACCGGGACTAGTGGGGGGGCACGAGCAGTACTTC. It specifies CASSYSPGLVGGHEQYF.

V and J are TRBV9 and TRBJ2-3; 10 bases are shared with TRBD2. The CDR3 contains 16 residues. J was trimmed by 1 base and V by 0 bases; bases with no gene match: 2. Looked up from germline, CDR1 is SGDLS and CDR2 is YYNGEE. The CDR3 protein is CASSVGLAGGTDTQYF. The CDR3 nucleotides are TGTGCCAGCAGCGTAGGTCTAGCGGGAGGCACAGATACGCAGTATTTT.

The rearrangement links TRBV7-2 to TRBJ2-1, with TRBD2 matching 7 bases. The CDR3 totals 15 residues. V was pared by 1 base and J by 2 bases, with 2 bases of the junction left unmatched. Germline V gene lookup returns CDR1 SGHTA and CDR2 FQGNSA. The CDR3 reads CASSLGGGAYNEQFF. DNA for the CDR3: TGTGCCAGCAGCTTAGGGGGGGGTGCCTACAATGAGCAGTTCTTC.

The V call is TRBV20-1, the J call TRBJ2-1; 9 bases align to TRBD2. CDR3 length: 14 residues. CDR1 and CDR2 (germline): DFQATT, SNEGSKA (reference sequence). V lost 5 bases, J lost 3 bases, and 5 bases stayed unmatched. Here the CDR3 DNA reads TGCAGTGCTCTAGCGGGACCAGTCTACAATGAGCAGTTCTTC. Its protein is CSALAGPVYNEQFF.

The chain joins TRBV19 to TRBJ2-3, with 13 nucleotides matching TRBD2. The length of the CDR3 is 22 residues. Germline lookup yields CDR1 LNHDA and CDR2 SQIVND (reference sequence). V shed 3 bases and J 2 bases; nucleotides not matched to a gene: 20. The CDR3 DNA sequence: TGTGCCAGTAGTATGAGGACTAGCGGGAGAAATCCCTACGAGCAGTACACAGATACGCAGTATTTT. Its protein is CASSMRTSGRNPYEQYTDTQYF.